This TCR beta chain came from a study of cytomegalovirus exposure and HLA in healthy donors. Researchers ran the PCR with 60 Vbeta and 13 Jbeta primers. Only in-frame clones appear in the TCRdb table, and some are missing; sequencing was by immunoSEQ multiplex PCR. This sample's clone table lists under 200,000 clones. In the case of this clone: The antigen is not known.

Broader study findings: Presence/absence analyses rested on an assumption that sequencing depth was roughly uniform across donors.

V was pared by 7 bases and J by 0 bases, with 12 bases between. The germline gives CDR1 MNHNS, CDR2 SASEGT. CDR3 size: 14 residues. This chain links TRBV6-1 with TRBJ1-2; D gene unclear. The sample consisted of PBMCs. The receptor was derived from a woman aged 18 to 35 in good health and CMV-seropositive. The CDR3 nucleotides read TGTGCCAGCATCGTGGGGAGAGCTAACTATGGCTACACCTTC. Translated, it gives CASIVGRANYGYTF.